Sequencing of this T cell receptor beta chain was carried out in a study of control samples from healthy donors and cancer patients. Clones were read by immunoSEQ multiplex PCR, and TCRdb kept only the in-frame ones, dropping some. The sample shows over 50,000 clones, 88% of them seen only once. This CDR3 has 16 residues. Germline V gene data show CDR1 as MNHEY and CDR2 as SMNVEV (reference sequence). Germline trimming cut 6 bases from V and 5 bases from J; bases unmatched to any gene: 7. This TCR came from a man aged 50 or older in good health. This chain joins TRBV27 and TRBJ2-2; 12 bases agree with TRBD1. The sequencing input was blood. For the CDR3, the DNA is TGTGCCAGCAGGAGGAAGGGACAGGGGGCTACCGGGGAGCTGTTTTTT. The encoded protein is CASRRKGQGATGELFF.